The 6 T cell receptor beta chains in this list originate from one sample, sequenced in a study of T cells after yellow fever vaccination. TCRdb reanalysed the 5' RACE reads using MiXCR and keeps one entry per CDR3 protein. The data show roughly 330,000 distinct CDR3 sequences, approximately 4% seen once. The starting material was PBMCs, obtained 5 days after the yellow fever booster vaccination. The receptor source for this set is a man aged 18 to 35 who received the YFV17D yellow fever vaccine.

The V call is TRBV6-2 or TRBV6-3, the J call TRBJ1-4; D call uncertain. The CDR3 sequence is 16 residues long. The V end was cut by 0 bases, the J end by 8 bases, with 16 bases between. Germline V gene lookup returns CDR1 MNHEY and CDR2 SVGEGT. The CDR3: CASSYSGPPRGEKLFF. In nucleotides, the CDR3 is TGTGCCAGCAGTTACTCAGGTCCCCCACGAGGCGAAAAACTGTTTTTT.

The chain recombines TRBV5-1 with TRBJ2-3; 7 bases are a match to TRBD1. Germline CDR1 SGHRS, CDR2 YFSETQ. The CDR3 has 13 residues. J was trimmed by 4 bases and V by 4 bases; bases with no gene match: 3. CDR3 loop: CASSKQGPDTQYF. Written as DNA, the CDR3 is TGCGCCAGCAGCAAACAGGGGCCAGATACGCAGTATTTT. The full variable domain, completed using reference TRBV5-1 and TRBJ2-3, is KAGVTQTPRYLIKTRGQQVTLSCSPISGHRSVSWYQQTPGQGLQFLFEYFSETQRNKGNFPGRFSGRQFSNSRSEMNVSTLELGDSALYLCASSKQGPDTQYFGPGTRLTVL.

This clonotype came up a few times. CDR3 sequence (DNA): TGCGCCAGCAGCGGGGGGACAGTCGACGGCGGCTACACCTTC. Translating it yields CASSGGTVDGGYTF. The chain couples TRBV5-1 to TRBJ1-2; the match to TRBD1 covers 7 bases. V trimming: 4 bases; J trimming: 8 bases; junction bases outside the gene matches: 11. This CDR3 has 14 residues. Per the germline V gene, CDR1 is SGHRS and CDR2 is YFSETQ.

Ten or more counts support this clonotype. CDR3 DNA sequence: TGTGCCTGGGGGGGGCGCTACGAGCAGTACTTC. It yields the protein CAWGGRYEQYF. The chain has TRBV30 and TRBJ2-7, with D possibly being TRBD1 or TRBD2 (6 bases each). Germline CDR1 GTSNPN, CDR2 SVGIG (reference sequence). The ends were cut back, 5 bases at V and 3 bases at J, with 8 bases in the middle. The CDR3 has 11 amino acids.

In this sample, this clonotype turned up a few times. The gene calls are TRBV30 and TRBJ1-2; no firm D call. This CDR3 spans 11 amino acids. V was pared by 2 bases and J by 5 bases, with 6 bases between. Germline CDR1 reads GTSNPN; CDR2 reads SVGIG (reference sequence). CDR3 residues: CAWSRTYGYTF. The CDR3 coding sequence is TGTGCCTGGAGTCGAACATATGGCTACACCTTC. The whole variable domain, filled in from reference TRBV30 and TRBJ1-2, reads SQTIHQWPATLVQPVGSPLSLECTVEGTSNPNLYWYRQAAGRGLQLLFYSVGIGQISSEVPQNLSASRPQDRQFILSSKKLLLSDSGFYLCAWSRTYGYTFGSGTRLTVV.

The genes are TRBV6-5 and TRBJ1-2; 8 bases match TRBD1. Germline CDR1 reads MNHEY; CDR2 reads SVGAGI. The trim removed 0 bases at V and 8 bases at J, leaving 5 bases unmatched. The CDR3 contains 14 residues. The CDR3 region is CASSYSQGARGYTF. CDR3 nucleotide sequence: TGTGCCAGCAGTTACTCGCAGGGGGCGAGGGGCTACACCTTC.